These 29 T cell receptor beta chains were all obtained from the same sample, sequenced in a study of cytomegalovirus exposure and HLA in healthy donors. Here immunoSEQ multiplex PCR was the method, and the copy in TCRdb shows in-frame clones only, minus some. The sample lists some 170,000 clones, 80% to 90% occurring once. Sequencing was performed on PBMCs. The receptors were gathered from a woman aged 25-40 years in good health and CMV-seronegative.

This clone was seen a handful of times. The V and J genes are TRBV30 and TRBJ1-5; no firm D call. Germline V lookup: CDR1 GTSNPN, CDR2 SVGIG (reference sequence). V was trimmed by 2 bases and J by 4 bases, leaving 9 bases between them. There are 13 residues in the CDR3. The CDR3 protein is CAWSSTPNQPQHF. CDR3 nucleotides: TGTGCCTGGAGTTCGACACCAAATCAGCCCCAGCATTTT.

This clone is a singleton in its sample. V and J are TRBV19 and TRBJ2-1; D is ambiguous. This CDR3 region has 13 residues. CDR1 and CDR2 (germline): LNHDA, SQIVND (reference sequence). V was clipped by 3 bases and J by 7 bases, with 10 bases between them. The CDR3 coding sequence is TGTGCCAGTAGTATTGGTGGAAGAAATGAGCAGTTCTTC. Translation: CASSIGGRNEQFF. The full variable domain, with the rest looked up from reference TRBV19 and TRBJ2-1, is DGGITQSPKYLFRKEGQNVTLSCEQNLNHDAMYWYRQDPGQGLRLIYYSQIVNDFQKGDIAEGYSVSREKKESFPLTVTSAQKNPTAFYLCASSIGGRNEQFFGPGTRLTVL.

This clone showed up just a few times. This chain uses TRBV7-8 with TRBJ2-2, with unresolved D. In germline, CDR1 is SGHVS, CDR2 FQNEAQ. The CDR3 is 15 amino acids. V was trimmed by 3 bases and J by 0 bases, leaving 8 bases between them. DNA for the CDR3: TGTGCCAGCAGCTTCATCAGGCCGAACACCGGGGAGCTGTTTTTT. It specifies CASSFIRPNTGELFF.

This clone was counted only a few times. The genes are TRBV2 and TRBJ2-1; D possibly corresponds to TRBD2 (6 bases). Germline V CDR1 and CDR2: SNHLY, FYNNEI. Trimming left V 4 bases short and J 5 bases short, with 15 bases between. The CDR3 runs 15 residues. CDR3: CASSVTRGGDNEQFF. CDR3 coding DNA: TGTGCCAGCAGTGTAACCCGGGGCGGGGACAATGAGCAGTTCTTC.

The chain recombines TRBV7-6 with TRBJ1-1; TRBD1 might be the D (5 bases). Germline assignment: CDR1 SGHVS and CDR2 FNYEAQ. This CDR3 contains 13 residues. Trimming took 4 bases from V and 1 from J, leaving 7 bases between them. The CDR3 DNA reads TGTGCCAGCAGCTCAACAGGGAACACTGAAGCTTTCTTT. Translation gives CASSSTGNTEAFF.

The CDR3 coding sequence is TGTGCCAGCAGCTCGGCATCCCCAGATACGCAGTATTTT. Residues: CASSSASPDTQYF. This chain uses TRBV9 with TRBJ2-3; D remains ambiguous. Germline V CDR1 and CDR2: SGDLS, YYNGEE. V was shortened by 4 bases and J by 4 bases, with 10 bases between the two germline ends. This CDR3 is built from 13 residues.

The V call is TRBV7-2, the J call TRBJ2-2; 7 bases align to TRBD1. The CDR3 extends over 15 amino acids. V shed 5 bases and J 3 bases; nucleotides not matched to a gene: 6. CDR1 SGHTA and CDR2 FQGNSA come from the germline V gene. CDR3 bases: TGTGCCAGCAGCCCAACAGGGGCGCACACCGGGGAGCTGTTTTTT. Amino acid sequence: CASSPTGAHTGELFF.

This clone showed up just once. The gene calls are TRBV11-2 and TRBJ2-7, with 7 bases aligning to TRBD2. V was pared by 1 base and J by 2 bases, with 5 bases of the junction left unmatched. The CDR3 extends over 15 amino acids. Germline-derived CDR1 and CDR2 are SGHAT and FQNNGV. The CDR3, as DNA: TGTGCCAGCAGCTTAGCGCGGGGGAACACCTACGAGCAGTACTTC. Its protein product is CASSLARGNTYEQYF.

This clone was counted between two and nine times. The rearrangement uses TRBV5-4 and TRBJ2-2; 14 bases agree with TRBD2. V gave up 0 bases and J gave up 6 bases; unmatched junction bases: 10. CDR3 size: 19 residues. Germline assignment: CDR1 SGHNT and CDR2 YYREEE (reference sequence). CDR3 bases: TGTGCCAGCAGCTTGGGGCCACCGACTAGCGGGAGGGCCTCCGGGGAGCTGTTTTTT. Amino acids: CASSLGPPTSGRASGELFF.

In this sample, this clone turned up a few times. This chain links TRBV7-7 with TRBJ2-5, with a tentative D call TRBD2 (7 bases). The CDR3 is 18 residues long. Germline CDR1 is SSHAT and CDR2 is FNYEAQ (reference sequence). The V gene lost 1 base and the J gene lost 3 bases, with 21 bases spanning the gap. As DNA, the CDR3 is TGTGCCAGCAGCTTAGAAGGGGGGGGAGCTTCCCAAAAAGAGACCCAGTACTTC. This gives the protein CASSLEGGGASQKETQYF.

The chain is built from TRBV25-1 and TRBJ1-2; 9 bases match TRBD1. The CDR3 has 11 amino acids. Unmatched junction bases numbered 3, after V lost 8 bases and J lost 8 bases. CDR1 is MGHDK, CDR2 SYGVNS, per germline. The CDR3 nucleotides are TGTGCCAGCGGACAGGGGCTGGGCTACACCTTC. Translating it yields CASGQGLGYTF.

This clone occurred once. Here the CDR3 reads CASSQDIRRLAGTGELFF. Here the CDR3 DNA reads TGCGCCAGCAGCCAAGATATCCGGCGCCTAGCGGGGACCGGGGAGCTGTTTTTT. The chain couples TRBV4-3 to TRBJ2-2; 9 bases align to TRBD2. Germline V gene data show CDR1 as LGHNA and CDR2 as YSLEER. The V and J ends lost 0 bases and 5 bases, in that order; junction bases with no gene match: 10. The CDR3 runs 18 residues.

The rearrangement joins TRBV28 to TRBJ2-7, with D possibly being TRBD2 (6 bases). The germline V gene encodes CDR1 MDHEN and CDR2 SYDVKM. V lost 5 bases, J lost 0 bases, and 20 bases lay in between. The CDR3 loop spans 17 amino acids. CDR3 in amino acids: CASSPPLGSGSSYEQYF. The CDR3, as DNA: TGTGCCAGCAGTCCCCCCCTGGGTAGCGGATCCTCCTACGAGCAGTACTTC.

The rearrangement uses TRBV7-6 and TRBJ2-1; 7 bases match TRBD2. V was clipped by 11 bases and J by 7 bases; unmatched bases: 11. Germline V gene lookup returns CDR1 SGHVS and CDR2 FNYEAQ. CDR3 length equals 13 residues. The CDR3 here is CASGGSLRNEQFF. CDR3 in DNA: TGTGCCTCCGGCGGGAGTCTTAGGAATGAGCAGTTCTTC.

This clone was counted only a few times. The chain combines TRBV28 with TRBJ2-7, with D perhaps matching TRBD1 (6 bases). Germline loops: CDR1 MDHEN, CDR2 SYDVKM. The CDR3 sequence is 16 residues long. V was clipped by 4 bases and J by 2 bases, with 18 bases between them. The CDR3: CASSSPWTASPYEQYF. The DNA for the CDR3 is TGTGCCAGCAGTTCCCCCTGGACAGCCTCCCCCTACGAGCAGTACTTC.

This clone was seen only once. V gene TRBV9 combines with J gene TRBJ2-1; TRBD2 matches 10 bases. The CDR3 totals 16 residues. CDR1 and CDR2 from the germline V gene are SGDLS and YYNGEE. With V trimmed by 3 bases and J by 2 bases, 5 bases remained unmatched. The chain's CDR3 is CASSDLAGEPYNEQFF. The CDR3 DNA reads as TGTGCCAGCAGCGACCTAGCGGGAGAGCCCTACAATGAGCAGTTCTTC.

The chain uses TRBV4-2 and TRBJ1-1; D gene ambiguous. The CDR3 extends over 15 amino acids. CDR1 and CDR2 from the germline V gene are LGHNA and YNFKEQ. Trimming cost V 11 bases and J 3 bases, with 22 bases left between them. This CDR3 is CACIKKWQRDTEAFF. CDR3 DNA: TGTGCCTGCATCAAAAAATGGCAGCGCGACACTGAAGCTTTCTTT.

The rearrangement joins TRBV9 to TRBJ2-1; TRBD1 matches 9 bases. This CDR3 has 14 residues. CDR1 SGDLS and CDR2 YYNGEE come from the germline V gene. Trimming at V came to 1 base and at J to 6 bases, leaving 2 bases not matched to a gene. This CDR3 reads CASSVRDRVNEQFF. The CDR3 nucleotides are TGTGCCAGCAGCGTACGGGACAGGGTCAATGAGCAGTTCTTC.

The rearrangement uses TRBV9 and TRBJ2-7; 7 positions match TRBD1. The germline CDR1 and CDR2 sequences are SGDLS and YYNGEE. The junction had 11 bases not matched to a gene; V was cut back by 4 bases and J by 4 bases. The CDR3 is 15 amino acids. In nucleotides, the CDR3 is TGTGCCAGCAGCCCAGAAGGCCAGGGGGATTACGAGCAGTACTTC. Amino acid sequence: CASSPEGQGDYEQYF.

This clone was seen once. The chain joins TRBV9 to TRBJ1-2; maybe TRBD1 (6 bases). This CDR3 is 15 amino acids long. V was pared by 0 bases and J by 4 bases, with 13 bases between. The germline gives CDR1 SGDLS, CDR2 YYNGEE. Here the CDR3 DNA reads TGTGCCAGCAGCGTAGTGGGACAAAGCCTCTATGGCTACACCTTC. Translation: CASSVVGQSLYGYTF.

V is TRBV2 and J is TRBJ1-2; D ambiguous. The germline V gene encodes CDR1 SNHLY and CDR2 FYNNEI. The CDR3 length is 14 residues. Trimming took 3 bases from V and 7 from J, leaving 15 bases between them. The CDR3, as DNA: TGTGCCAGCAGTGACGACTTGGGCCCGCCTGGCTACACCTTC. Translation: CASSDDLGPPGYTF.

The chain employs TRBV12-5 and TRBJ1-1, with 7 bases lining up with TRBD1. CDR1 LGHNT and CDR2 FRNRAP come from the germline V gene. The CDR3 has 17 amino acids. V shed 0 bases, J shed 1 base, and the junction held 8 bases outside the gene matches. CDR3 nucleotide sequence: TGTGCTAGTGGTTTGGTAGTTGACAGGGCCCGGAACACTGAAGCTTTCTTT. As protein: CASGLVVDRARNTEAFF. The full variable domain, with the rest looked up from reference TRBV12-5 and TRBJ1-1, is DARVTQTPRHKVTEMGQEVTMRCQPILGHNTVFWYRQTMMQGLELLAYFRNRAPLDDSGMPKDRFSAEMPDATLATLKIQPSEPRDSAVYFCASGLVVDRARNTEAFFGQGTRLTVV.

The V gene is TRBV2, the J gene TRBJ2-7; 10 positions match TRBD1. Germline CDR1 is SNHLY and CDR2 is FYNNEI. V dropped 6 bases and J dropped 5; count of bases not matched to a gene: 7. CDR3 length equals 14 residues. CDR3 loop: CASSRDRGVHEQYF. The CDR3 DNA follows: TGTGCCAGCAGCAGGGACAGGGGAGTCCACGAGCAGTACTTC.

The chain uses TRBV19 and TRBJ1-3; no clear D. The CDR3 has 16 residues. The germline V and J ends were trimmed by 3 bases and 0 bases, with 12 bases remaining between them. Germline V gene lookup returns CDR1 LNHDA and CDR2 SQIVND (reference sequence). For the CDR3, the DNA is TGTGCCAGTAGTATTGAGACACCGAGCTCTGGAAACACCATATATTTT. This sequence encodes CASSIETPSSGNTIYF.

The V call is TRBV6-6, the J call TRBJ1-4; D unresolved. This CDR3 spans 14 amino acids. V gave up 0 bases and J gave up 0 bases, with 2 bases separating them. CDR1 and CDR2 from the germline V gene are MNHNY and SVGAGI (reference sequence). Here the CDR3 DNA reads TGTGCCAGCAGTTACTCTGCAACTAATGAAAAACTGTTTTTT. It yields the protein CASSYSATNEKLFF.

V and J are TRBV5-1 and TRBJ1-1; no definite D call. CDR1 is SGHRS and CDR2 is YFSETQ in the germline V gene. V lost 6 bases to trimming and J lost 1 base, with 7 bases between them. The CDR3 covers 12 residues. The CDR3 is CASKAENTEAFF. Written as DNA, the CDR3 is TGCGCCAGCAAGGCCGAGAACACTGAAGCTTTCTTT.

This clone was seen a handful of times. The chain has TRBV6-6 and TRBJ2-2, with TRBD1 matching over 7 bases. The V gene's germline CDR1 is MNHNY and CDR2 SVGAGI (reference sequence). With 6 bases clipped from V and 5 bases from J, the junction kept 9 bases outside the gene matches. The CDR3 consists of 15 residues. The CDR3 loop is CASSYDRARTGELFF. The DNA for the CDR3 is TGTGCCAGCAGCTATGACAGGGCGAGGACCGGGGAGCTGTTTTTT.

The chain uses TRBV4-1 and TRBJ2-1; 7 bases are shared with TRBD1. The germline V gene encodes CDR1 MGHRA and CDR2 YSYEKL. V shed 0 bases, J shed 9 bases, and the junction held 11 bases outside the gene matches. This CDR3 has 16 amino acids. The CDR3 coding sequence is TGCGCCAGCAGCCAAGAAGGAAGGGGGCTCTCGGGTGAGCAGTTCTTC. Its translation: CASSQEGRGLSGEQFF.

V and J are TRBV11-2 and TRBJ1-2, with D possibly TRBD1 on 5 matching bases. The ends were cut back, 1 base at V and 8 bases at J, with 14 bases in the middle. The CDR3 totals 14 residues. Looked up from germline, CDR1 is SGHAT and CDR2 is FQNNGV. Written as DNA, the CDR3 is TGTGCCAGCAGCTTAGGACAGTTCCCAGGAGGCTACACCTTC. This sequence encodes CASSLGQFPGGYTF. The full variable domain, its missing parts supplied by reference TRBV11-2 and TRBJ1-2, is EAGVAQSPRYKIIEKRQSVAFWCNPISGHATLYWYQQILGQGPKLLIQFQNNGVVDDSQLPKDRFSAERLKGVDSTLKIQPAKLEDSAVYLCASSLGQFPGGYTFGSGTRLTVV.